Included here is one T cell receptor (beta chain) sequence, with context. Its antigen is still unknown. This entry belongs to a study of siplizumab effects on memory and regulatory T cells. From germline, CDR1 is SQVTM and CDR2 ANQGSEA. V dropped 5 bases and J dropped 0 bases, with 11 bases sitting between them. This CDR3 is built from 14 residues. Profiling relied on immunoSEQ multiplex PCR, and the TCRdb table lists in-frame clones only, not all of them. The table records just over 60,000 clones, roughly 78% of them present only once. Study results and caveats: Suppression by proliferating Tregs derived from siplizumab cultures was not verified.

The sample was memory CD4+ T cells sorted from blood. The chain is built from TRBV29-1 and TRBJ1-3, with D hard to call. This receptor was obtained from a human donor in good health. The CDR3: CSVSGQSSGNTIYF. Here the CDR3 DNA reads TGCAGCGTTTCCGGGCAGAGCTCTGGAAACACCATATATTTT.